This paragraph covers one T cell receptor (beta chain) sequence. The table lists this clonotype with a few counts. Its recognized antigen is unknown. Nothing much larger sits one base from this clone, and base qualities are not available. Reading the label with the study, this specimen's treatment or condition is: live attenuated yellow fever vaccine strain. Two biological replicates of bulk PBMCs were collected at each blood-draw timepoint. PBMCs were isolated from peripheral blood using a standard Ficoll-Paque protocol. RNA was extracted with TriZol from bulk PBMCs, CD4 and CD8 fractions, and dextramer-positive and dextramer-negative fractions. Cut back by 4 bases and 9 bases, the V and J ends lie 6 bases apart. CDR1 and CDR2, looked up from the germline V gene (reference sequence), are MNHNY and SVGAGI. Including cysteine and phenylalanine, the CDR3 has 10 amino acids. The retained sequence is limited to the CDR3, 30 bases, with the frame set at the first base.

This sample is part of a study of T cells after yellow fever vaccination (dated by TCRdb to the late 2010s). The study in broad terms: The SMART-Seq v4 Ultra Low Input RNA kit was used to prepare libraries from fractions with low cell numbers. To track T-cell clones before and after primary and booster YFV17D yellow fever vaccination, bulk TCR alpha and beta repertoires were sequenced longitudinally. Two healthy male donors made up the cohort, one aged 18 to 30 years and the other aged 30 to 39 years. Blood samples were taken at several timepoints before and after primary and secondary immunization, and bulk PBMC replicates and cell subsets were isolated. The full study reports these points: After the booster, most of the clones that had expanded following primary vaccination were detected again (approximately 96% of CD4 and 80% to 90% of CD8), which suggests that memory was broadly maintained. FACS-sorted repertoires could contain abundant contaminating clonotypes from the bulk population, so computational filtering was required. A small share of clonotypes was detected in both CD4 and CD8 compartments, with the overlap likely arising from convergent recombination. Only a couple of donors were included in the study, so the extent to which the findings can be generalized is limited. The secondary T-cell response was found to be weaker but faster than the primary response, with a peak reached on day 5 rather than on day 15.

The sequencer listed for this sample is Illumina NovaSeq 6000. Synthesis of TCR cDNA relied on 5'RACE template switching, a step that introduced a universal primer site along with unique molecular identifiers. Priming of cDNA synthesis was performed from both the TCR alpha and TCR beta constant segments. Libraries were amplified in two PCR steps, with sample barcodes and sequencing adapters added in the second step. Sequencing of the libraries was done on either Illumina HiSeq 2500 (2x100 bp) or NovaSeq (2x150 bp). Regarding the original processing steps: Demultiplexing of reads and collapsing into UMI consensus sequences were performed with MIGEC, and V(D)J alignment was carried out with MiXCR. Using edgeR on replicate PBMC samples, clonotypes were called vaccine-responding if FDR was below 0.01 and the log2 fold change was above 5 up to day 15. Each bulk clonotype was labeled CD4 or CD8 based on which sequenced repertoire, CD4 or CD8, contained the clonotype at higher abundance. TCRdb's own reprocessing of the public reads used fastp at Q25 and MiXCR and kept productive beta chains. Identical CDR3 proteins give one entry, which carries the most common genes and DNA. Clone size and V and J calls follow TCRdb, not the original study. Counted in this sample were about 350,000 distinct CDR3 sequences; approximately 4% of them appeared once. The ten biggest clones cover around 24% of the sample.

The chain is encoded by TRBV6-6 joined to TRBJ2-5, with no reliable assignment of the D segment. The clonotype originates from a man aged 18 to 35 who received the YFV17D yellow fever vaccine. The input for sequencing was PBMCs, taken 5 days after the yellow fever booster vaccination. The DNA sequence reads TGTGCCAGCAGTTCCGGGCCCCAGTACTTC. It specifies CASSSGPQYF.